The 25 T cell receptor beta chains in this list originate from one sample, sequenced in a study of blood T cell repertoires in COVID-19. The assay was immunoSEQ multiplex PCR, and TCRdb's table has in-frame clones only and misses some. Here the sample spans 150,000 to 200,000 clones, about 81% being singletons. Sequenced: peripheral blood. These receptors all stem from a woman in her sixties or seventies with COVID-19, enrolled during active disease.

The V call is TRBV7-8, the J call TRBJ2-1, with 11 nucleotides matching TRBD2. This CDR3 contains 16 residues. The germline CDR1 and CDR2 sequences are SGHVS and FQNEAQ. V shed 5 bases, J shed 8 bases, and the junction held 11 bases outside the gene matches. The CDR3 sequence is CASSAAVAGGPDEQFF. CDR3 coding DNA: TGTGCCAGCAGCGCGGCGGTAGCGGGGGGGCCGGATGAGCAGTTCTTC.

The chain carries TRBV19 and TRBJ1-1, with 7 bases aligning to TRBD1. With 8 bases clipped from V and 11 bases from J, the junction kept 14 bases outside the gene matches. CDR1 LNHDA and CDR2 SQIVND come from the germline V gene (reference sequence). The CDR3 sequence is 13 residues long. CDR3 residues: CASSGTVMRLAFF. The CDR3 DNA is TGTGCCAGTTCCGGGACAGTAATGCGGCTTGCTTTCTTT.

The rearrangement uses TRBV5-1 and TRBJ2-5, with a weak D call TRBD2 (5 bases). The V and J ends lost 3 bases and 5 bases respectively, with 8 bases between them. Germline assignment: CDR1 SGHRS and CDR2 YFSETQ. The CDR3 consists of 12 residues. CDR3 bases: TGCGCCAGCAGCTCCCGAGGGGAGACCCAGTACTTC. This codes for CASSSRGETQYF.

This chain connects TRBV11-3 to TRBJ2-7; the match to TRBD2 covers 7 bases. The germline V gene has CDR1 SGHNT and CDR2 YENEEA. The CDR3 loop spans 17 amino acids. V was clipped by 10 bases and J by 6 bases; unmatched bases: 24. CDR3 amino acids: CATPRGLGIPIWIEQYF. CDR3 DNA: TGTGCCACTCCGCGGGGGTTGGGGATTCCGATCTGGATCGAGCAGTACTTC. Based on the CDR3 plus reference TRBV11-3 and TRBJ2-7, the full variable domain is EAGVVQSPRYKIIEKKQPVAFWCNPISGHNTLYWYLQNLGQGPELLIRYENEEAVDDSQLPKDRFSAERLKGVDSTLKIQPAELGDSAVYLCATPRGLGIPIWIEQYFGPGTRLTVT.

This clone has a single count. The V gene is TRBV7-9, the J gene TRBJ1-2; possible D gene TRBD1, 5 bases. Trimming took off 5 bases at V and 4 bases at J, with 17 bases between the two ends. The CDR3 is 15 residues long. The germline V gene encodes CDR1 SEHNR and CDR2 FQNEAQ (reference sequence). CDR3 coding DNA: TGTGCCAGCAGCCCCCTATTAGGGGTGGCCTATGGCTACACCTTC. Its protein is CASSPLLGVAYGYTF.

This chain uses TRBV6-5 with TRBJ1-1, with D perhaps matching TRBD1 (5 bases). V lost 3 bases, J lost 1 base, and 9 bases lay in between. The CDR3 sequence is 14 residues long. Germline CDR1 reads MNHEY; CDR2 reads SVGAGI. This CDR3 reads CASSYRTPNTEAFF. The CDR3 DNA follows: TGTGCCAGCAGTTATCGGACACCGAACACTGAAGCTTTCTTT.

This clone was picked up one time. The V and J genes are TRBV12-3 or TRBV12-4 and TRBJ1-2; 8 bases are a match to TRBD1. The CDR3 is 13 residues long. The J segment lost 8 bases and the V segment lost 6 bases, leaving 8 bases of the junction unmatched. The CDR3 loop reads CASSIQGVGGYTF. The CDR3 nucleotides are TGTGCCAGCAGCATACAGGGGGTTGGCGGCTACACCTTC.

The J gene is TRBJ1-6, the V gene TRBV5-1; D remains unclear. The germline V gene encodes CDR1 SGHRS and CDR2 YFSETQ. Trimming shortened V by 3 bases and J by 7 bases, and 11 bases separated the two germline ends. The CDR3 spans 14 residues. The CDR3 nucleotides are TGCGCCAGCAGCTGGGGAGAACGGAATTCACCCCTCCACTTT. As protein: CASSWGERNSPLHF.

This clone has a single count. V and J are TRBV28 and TRBJ2-5; a weak D match, TRBD1 (6 bases). Looked up from germline, CDR1 is MDHEN and CDR2 is SYDVKM. The CDR3 runs to 14 residues. The V end was cut by 5 bases, the J end by 2 bases, with 12 bases between. The CDR3: CASSNRVKQETQYF. CDR3 nucleotides: TGTGCCAGCAGTAACAGGGTGAAGCAAGAGACCCAGTACTTC.

The rearrangement joins TRBV7-8 to TRBJ2-1; TRBD2 is a possible D gene (5 bases). There are 14 residues in the CDR3. Trimming shortened V by 1 base and J by 8 bases, and 12 bases separated the two germline ends. From germline, CDR1 is SGHVS and CDR2 FQNEAQ. The CDR3 DNA sequence: TGTGCCAGCAGCTTAGTAAGGGAGACCTATGAGCAGTTCTTC. This encodes CASSLVRETYEQFF.

The V and J genes are TRBV5-1 and TRBJ2-7, with a weak D call TRBD2 (5 bases). Trimming removed 1 base from V and 6 bases from J, with 8 bases in between. Per the germline V gene, CDR1 is SGHRS and CDR2 is YFSETQ. The CDR3 spans 12 residues. The CDR3 sequence is CASSLSGTEQYF. The CDR3 DNA reads as TGCGCCAGCAGCTTGAGCGGAACCGAGCAGTACTTC.

About this clone: This could be a read error, since a much larger clone is one nucleotide away. The J gene is TRBJ2-2, the V gene TRBV6-4; D unclear. V gave up 2 bases and J gave up 1 base, with 5 bases separating them. CDR1 MRHNA and CDR2 SNTAGT come from the germline V gene. The CDR3 spans 14 residues. The CDR3 nucleotides are TGTGCCAGCAGTGACGGGCGGAACACCGGGGAGCTGTTTTTT. Protein sequence: CASSDGRNTGELFF.

This clone appeared a few times. The rearrangement uses TRBV9 and TRBJ2-1, with 12 bases aligning to TRBD2. Trimming at V came to 3 bases and at J to 6 bases, leaving 7 bases not matched to a gene. This CDR3 has 16 residues. CDR1 is SGDLS, CDR2 YYNGEE, per germline. The CDR3 DNA reads TGTGCCAGCAGCGAAAGACTAGCGGGAGTGAGCAATGAGCAGTTCTTC. Its protein is CASSERLAGVSNEQFF.

This sequence joins TRBV7-2 and TRBJ2-7, with 9 bases that match TRBD2. Losses at the gene ends were 2 bases for V and 4 bases for J; bases not matched to a gene: 3. Germline V gene lookup returns CDR1 SGHTA and CDR2 FQGNSA. The CDR3 consists of 14 residues. CDR3 sequence reads: CASSLLAGTYEQYF. CDR3 DNA sequence: TGTGCCAGCAGCTTACTAGCGGGAACATACGAGCAGTACTTC.

CDR3 loop: CASSRGGLSGANVLTF. The CDR3, as DNA: TGTGCCAGCTCAAGGGGTGGGCTCTCTGGGGCCAACGTCCTGACTTTC. The rearrangement uses TRBV18 and TRBJ2-6; maybe TRBD1 (5 bases). The CDR3 extends over 16 amino acids. The germline V gene has CDR1 KGHSH and CDR2 LQKENI. Deletions cut 5 bases from V and 0 bases from J, with 11 bases between.

The chain employs TRBV19 and TRBJ2-4, with D possibly being TRBD1 (5 bases). Germline CDR1 LNHDA, CDR2 SQIVND (reference sequence). V dropped 5 bases and J dropped 4 bases, with 15 bases sitting between them. CDR3 length equals 15 residues. The CDR3 sequence: CASSGAAWAKNIQYF. CDR3 sequence (DNA): TGTGCCAGTAGTGGGGCTGCGTGGGCTAAAAACATTCAGTACTTC. Looking up the rest from reference TRBV19 and TRBJ2-4 gives the full variable domain: DGGITQSPKYLFRKEGQNVTLSCEQNLNHDAMYWYRQDPGQGLRLIYYSQIVNDFQKGDIAEGYSVSREKKESFPLTVTSAQKNPTAFYLCASSGAAWAKNIQYFGAGTRLSVL.

This chain joins TRBV9 and TRBJ1-3; D not resolved. V lost 0 bases to trimming and J lost 0 bases, with 7 bases between them. The CDR3 extends over 15 amino acids. Germline V gene lookup returns CDR1 SGDLS and CDR2 YYNGEE. The CDR3 region has the DNA TGTGCCAGCAGCGTAGGAGCGAGCTCTGGAAACACCATATATTTT. This sequence encodes CASSVGASSGNTIYF.

The rearrangement links TRBV5-6 to TRBJ2-7; the D gene is possibly TRBD2 (6 bases). Deletions cut 3 bases from V and 4 bases from J, with 14 bases between. Germline CDR1 and CDR2: SGHDT and YYEEEE. CDR3 length: 14 amino acids. For the CDR3, the DNA is TGTGCCAGCAGCTCGTTCGGGGGATTATACGAGCAGTACGTC. Translating gives CASSSFGGLYEQYV.

This sequence joins TRBV7-8 and TRBJ2-5, with a possible D match to TRBD1 (5 bases). The germline V gene encodes CDR1 SGHVS and CDR2 FQNEAQ. V lost 2 bases and J 4 bases, leaving 11 bases between the germline ends. The CDR3 extends over 14 amino acids. CDR3 region: CASSLRIRGETQYF. CDR3 bases: TGTGCCAGCAGCTTACGGATTAGGGGAGAGACCCAGTACTTC. The full variable domain, completed using reference TRBV7-8 and TRBJ2-5, is GAGVSQSPRYKVAKRGQDVALRCDPISGHVSLFWYQQALGQGPEFLTYFQNEAQLDKSGLPSDRFFAERPEGSVSTLKIQRTQQEDSAVYLCASSLRIRGETQYFGPGTRLLVL.

This clone has only one observation. The genes are TRBV28 and TRBJ1-5, with a possible D match to TRBD1 (5 bases). Trimming stripped 11 bases from V and 6 bases from J, with 35 bases between. Germline lookup yields CDR1 MDHEN and CDR2 SYDVKM. The CDR3 is 19 residues long. The CDR3 DNA is TGTGCCCAGGCCTCCAGTCCCGGGACCGGGACGGGGGGGGGTCAGCCCCAGCATTTT. Translation gives CAQASSPGTGTGGGQPQHF.

This sequence joins TRBV4-2 and TRBJ2-5; D is unclear. This CDR3 region has 15 residues. Trimming took 0 bases from V and 2 from J, leaving 10 bases between them. Germline CDR1 LGHNA, CDR2 YNFKEQ. The CDR3 nucleotides read TGTGCCAGCAGCCAAGATCAGGTCGGTCAAGAGACCCAGTACTTC. Translation: CASSQDQVGQETQYF.

The V gene is TRBV3-1 (or the pseudogene TRBV3-2), the J gene TRBJ2-5; D gene uncertain. There are 12 residues in the CDR3. V was pared by 1 base and J by 4 bases, with 4 bases between. The V gene's germline CDR1 is LGHDT and CDR2 YNNKEL (reference sequence). The CDR3 loop reads CASSQARETQYF. CDR3 DNA sequence: TGTGCCAGCAGCCAAGCGCGAGAGACCCAGTACTTC.

The J gene is TRBJ1-5, the V gene TRBV19; TRBD1 is a possible D gene (5 bases). The V end lost 5 bases, the J end lost 4 bases, and 9 bases lay between the germline ends. The V gene's germline CDR1 is LNHDA and CDR2 SQIVND (reference sequence). The CDR3 is 13 residues long. The CDR3 DNA reads as TGTGCCAGTAGTTTGGGGCGTAATCAGCCCCAGCATTTT. It is translated as CASSLGRNQPQHF.

The CDR3 here is CASSSTGVGNYGYTF. The CDR3, as DNA: TGTGCCAGCAGTTCTACCGGGGTGGGTAACTATGGCTACACCTTC. V gene TRBV28 combines with J gene TRBJ1-2; no clear D. The CDR3 contains 15 residues. V lost 4 bases to trimming and J lost 1 base, with 13 bases between them. Germline V lookup: CDR1 MDHEN, CDR2 SYDVKM.

The rearrangement links TRBV18 to TRBJ1-2, with 10 bases fitting TRBD1. J lost 7 bases, V lost 3 bases, and 11 bases had no gene match. CDR1 KGHSH and CDR2 LQKENI come from the germline V gene. This CDR3 region has 16 residues. CDR3 residues: CASSPTGGPESFGYTF. For the CDR3, the DNA is TGTGCCAGCTCACCGACAGGGGGCCCGGAAAGCTTTGGCTACACCTTC.